The 18 T cell receptor beta chains below were found in one sample sequenced in a study of T cell clones after liver transplantation. Clones were read by immunoSEQ multiplex PCR, and TCRdb kept only the in-frame ones, dropping some. The table includes under 20,000 clones, around 91% detected once. The sample in question was CD8+ T cells from blood, obtained just over 45 months after liver transplant. These receptors were obtained from a human patient who received a liver transplant. T cells may partly derive from the graft donor.

This chain connects TRBV11-1 to TRBJ1-3, with D uncertain. The V gene lost 7 bases and the J gene lost 0 bases, with 7 bases spanning the gap. Germline V gives CDR1 SGHAT, CDR2 FQDESV (reference sequence). The CDR3 contains 13 residues. The CDR3 DNA is TGTGCCAGCACCGAGAGCTCTGGAAACACCATATATTTT. It codes for CASTESSGNTIYF.

The genes are TRBV5-6 and TRBJ2-3; TRBD1 matches 9 bases. V trimming: 4 bases; J trimming: 4 bases; junction bases outside the gene matches: 13. This CDR3 is 17 amino acids long. Germline-derived CDR1 and CDR2 are SGHDT and YYEEEE. CDR3 sequence (DNA): TGTGCCAGCAGCCCGGGTCCCGACAGGGGGATCGCAGATACGCAGTATTTT. Amino acid sequence: CASSPGPDRGIADTQYF.

The genes are TRBV12-2 and TRBJ2-2; the D segment call TRBD2 is taken from the table without a DNA check. TRBV12-2 is noted as a pseudogene. This CDR3 has 16 residues. CDR3 region: CASRLAAGGGTGELFF. CDR3 in DNA: TGTGCAAGTCGCTTAGCAGCGGGAGGGGGAACCGGGGAGCTGTTTTTT.

The chain's CDR3 is CASSFTGASGANVLTF. As DNA, the CDR3 is TGTGCCAGCAGTTTTACAGGGGCCTCTGGGGCCAACGTCCTGACTTTC. The V call is TRBV27, the J call TRBJ2-6; 7 nucleotides align to TRBD1. CDR3 length equals 16 residues. V shed 3 bases and J 0 bases; nucleotides not matched to a gene: 2. From germline, CDR1 is MNHEY and CDR2 SMNVEV (reference sequence).

This clone came up a few times. V and J are TRBV28 and TRBJ2-2; possible D gene TRBD1, 6 bases. This CDR3 is 15 amino acids long. Germline CDR1 is MDHEN and CDR2 is SYDVKM. Between the trimmed V and J ends, which lost 1 base and 5 bases, there was a span of 11 bases. DNA of the CDR3: TGTGCCAGCAGTTTATTCAGGGGTGGAACCGGGGAGCTGTTTTTT. Residues: CASSLFRGGTGELFF.

The chain combines TRBV28 with TRBJ2-5, with a weak D call TRBD2 (5 bases). The DNA end lines up better with TRBJ2-7; the J call may be wrong. Germline V gives CDR1 MDHEN, CDR2 SYDVKM. This CDR3 has 14 residues. The CDR3 DNA is TGTGCCAGCAGTTTTAGAGGGAGTCAGGACGAGCAGTACTTC. Its translation is CASSFRGSQDEQYF.

A word on this clone: Other DNA variants within this sample encode the same CDR3. The chain uses TRBV9 and TRBJ2-2; D perhaps matches TRBD2 (6 bases). Trimming took 0 bases from V and 5 from J, leaving 11 bases between them. CDR3 size: 15 residues. The V gene's germline CDR1 is SGDLS and CDR2 YYNGEE. The DNA for the CDR3 is TGTGCCAGCAGCGTAGGAACTAGCTATACCGGGGAGCTGTTTTTT. This encodes CASSVGTSYTGELFF.

The chain joins TRBV7-3 to TRBJ2-1; perhaps TRBD2 as D (5 bases). This CDR3 is built from 14 residues. V lost 1 base and J 5 bases, leaving 9 bases between the germline ends. Germline V lookup: CDR1 SGHTA, CDR2 FQGTGA. The CDR3: CASSLKDSDNEQFF. For the CDR3, the DNA is TGTGCCAGCAGCTTAAAGGACTCTGACAATGAGCAGTTCTTC.

This clone was counted once. The chain employs TRBV19 and TRBJ2-1; weak D call: TRBD1 (5 bases). V was clipped by 2 bases and J by 2 bases, with 10 bases between them. Germline V gives CDR1 LNHDA, CDR2 SQIVND (reference sequence). CDR3 length equals 15 residues. This CDR3 reads CASSIKQGPYNEQFF. CDR3 bases: TGTGCCAGTAGTATAAAGCAGGGTCCCTACAATGAGCAGTTCTTC.

The rearrangement joins TRBV5-8 to TRBJ1-2; D is ambiguous. With 2 bases removed from V and 6 bases from J, the gap between germline ends came to 14 bases. CDR3 size: 14 residues. Looked up from germline, CDR1 is SGHTS and CDR2 is YDEGEE. The chain's CDR3 is CASSLIREQDGYTF. The CDR3 nucleotides are TGTGCCAGCAGCTTAATACGGGAGCAAGATGGCTACACCTTC.

The chain joins TRBV15 to TRBJ2-5; no reliable D call. The CDR3 runs to 18 residues. CDR1 is LNHNV, CDR2 YYDKDF, per germline (reference sequence). Trimming removed 5 bases from V and 1 base from J, with 23 bases in between. DNA for the CDR3: TGTGCCACCAGCTCAGAGCAAGGCAAATCGGTATTCCAAGAGACCCAGTACTTC. Its protein is CATSSEQGKSVFQETQYF.

This chain connects TRBV6-5 to TRBJ2-7; no firm D call. V dropped 0 bases and J dropped 2 bases, with 11 bases sitting between them. The CDR3 contains 15 residues. The V gene's germline CDR1 is MNHEY and CDR2 SVGAGI. Written as DNA, the CDR3 is TGTGCCAGCAGTTACTCGGTCAGGCCGGCCTACGAGCAGTACTTC. Translating it yields CASSYSVRPAYEQYF.

The chain carries TRBV4-1 and TRBJ2-5; 7 bases fit TRBD2. J lost 0 bases, V lost 4 bases, and 8 bases had no gene match. Germline CDR1 reads MGHRA; CDR2 reads YSYEKL. This CDR3 spans 16 amino acids. The CDR3 DNA reads TGCGCCAGCAGCCCCCGAATAGCGGGCTACCAAGAGACCCAGTACTTC. Translated, it gives CASSPRIAGYQETQYF.

The chain has TRBV11-2 and TRBJ2-4; D possibly corresponds to TRBD2 (6 bases). Germline V lookup: CDR1 SGHAT, CDR2 FQNNGV. This CDR3 has 13 residues. V lost 5 bases and J lost 8, with 13 bases in between. The CDR3 bases are TGTGCCAGCAGCAACAAAGGCGGGGACATTCAGTACTTC. Translating gives CASSNKGGDIQYF.

This clone was seen a single time. The V and J genes are TRBV5-1 and TRBJ2-2; D gene ambiguous. The CDR3 covers 15 residues. V lost 4 bases and J lost 7, with 17 bases in between. The germline V gene has CDR1 SGHRS and CDR2 YFSETQ. CDR3 loop: CASSPSVRNGGELFF. The CDR3 DNA sequence: TGCGCCAGCAGCCCATCCGTACGGAATGGCGGGGAGCTGTTTTTT.

J is TRBJ2-1 and V is TRBV4-1, with D possibly TRBD1 on 7 matching bases. V was shortened by 3 bases and J by 8 bases, with 11 bases between the two germline ends. The CDR3 spans 13 residues. Per the germline V gene, CDR1 is MGHRA and CDR2 is YSYEKL. CDR3 sequence: CASSHRGADEQFF. The CDR3 DNA reads as TGCGCCAGCAGCCACAGGGGGGCCGATGAGCAGTTCTTC.

This clone was detected only once. The chain combines TRBV27 with TRBJ2-7, with TRBD2 matching 9 bases. The V gene's germline CDR1 is MNHEY and CDR2 SMNVEV (reference sequence). With V trimmed by 2 bases and J by 3 bases, 2 bases remained unmatched. The CDR3 length is 14 residues. The CDR3 DNA follows: TGTGCCAGCAGTTTAGGTAGCGGGAGCTACGAGCAGTACTTC. The encoded protein is CASSLGSGSYEQYF.

The chain is built from TRBV6-6 and TRBJ2-7, with 7 bases fitting TRBD1. The CDR3 has 14 residues. Trimming removed 2 bases from V and 2 bases from J; junction bases left unmatched: 3. The V gene's germline CDR1 is MNHNY and CDR2 SVGAGI (reference sequence). The chain's CDR3 is CASSYGTDAYEQYF. CDR3 coding DNA: TGTGCCAGCAGTTACGGGACAGACGCCTACGAGCAGTACTTC.